This T cell receptor beta chain derives from a study of T cells in Graves' hyperthyroidism and ophthalmopathy. V shed 3 bases, J shed 1 base, and the junction held 6 bases outside the gene matches. The CDR3 runs 16 residues. Using RNA transcripts as the source, TCR beta CDR3 regions were amplified. The TCR CDR3 first-round RT-PCR relied on the HTBI primer set. TCRdb re-derived calls from the multiplex PCR reads in MiXCR, one entry per CDR3 protein. The sample records some 580,000 distinct CDR3 sequences, 16% being singletons. Each ophthalmopathy patient scored at least 3 on the Clinical Activity Score and at least 4 on NOSPECS grade, with duration under 3 months.

This TCR derives from a woman aged 40 to 49 with Graves' ophthalmopathy. The rearrangement joins TRBV12-3 or TRBV12-4 to TRBJ2-3, with 8 bases identical to TRBD1. The sequenced sample consisted of blood. CDR3 residues: CASSLVQGAGTDTQYF. Written as DNA, the CDR3 is TGTGCCAGCAGTTTGGTGCAGGGGGCAGGCACAGATACGCAGTATTTT.